This T cell receptor beta chain was captured by sequencing in a study of cytomegalovirus exposure and HLA in healthy donors. The wider study: Inside one of the first data releases sat about 85 million unique TCRs taken from HLA-typed donors.

In the PCR, 60 Vbeta and 13 Jbeta primers were used. Assay: immunoSEQ multiplex PCR; the TCRdb copy retains only in-frame clones and omits some. The sample carries over 100,000 clones, roughly 60% recorded once. V shed 0 bases and J 1 base; nucleotides not matched to a gene: 9. CDR3 size: 17 residues. Germline V gene sequence: CDR1 SGDLS, CDR2 YYNGEE. This TCR derives from a woman in her forties in good health and CMV-seronegative. The rearrangement uses TRBV9 and TRBJ1-1; 7 bases agree with TRBD1. The sample comprised PBMCs. CDR3 DNA sequence: TGTGCCAGCAGCGTAGGGACAGGCCCAACCCCGAACACTGAAGCTTTCTTT. Translated, it gives CASSVGTGPTPNTEAFF.